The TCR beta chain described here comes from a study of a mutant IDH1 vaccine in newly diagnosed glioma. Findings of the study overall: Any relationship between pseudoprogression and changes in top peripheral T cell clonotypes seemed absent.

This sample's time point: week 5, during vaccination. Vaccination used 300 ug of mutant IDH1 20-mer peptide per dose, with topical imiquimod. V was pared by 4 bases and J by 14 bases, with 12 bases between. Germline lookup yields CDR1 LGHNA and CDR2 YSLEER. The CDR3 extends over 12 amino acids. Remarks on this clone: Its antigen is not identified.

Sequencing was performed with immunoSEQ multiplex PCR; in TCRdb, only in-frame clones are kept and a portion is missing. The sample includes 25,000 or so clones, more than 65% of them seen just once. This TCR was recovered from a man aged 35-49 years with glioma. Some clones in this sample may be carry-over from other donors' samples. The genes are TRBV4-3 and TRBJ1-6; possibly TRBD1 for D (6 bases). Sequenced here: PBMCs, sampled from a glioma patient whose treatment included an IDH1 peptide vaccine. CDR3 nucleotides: TGCGCCAGCAGCCGGGGGGCTGAGGCCCTCCACTTT. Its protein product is CASSRGAEALHF.